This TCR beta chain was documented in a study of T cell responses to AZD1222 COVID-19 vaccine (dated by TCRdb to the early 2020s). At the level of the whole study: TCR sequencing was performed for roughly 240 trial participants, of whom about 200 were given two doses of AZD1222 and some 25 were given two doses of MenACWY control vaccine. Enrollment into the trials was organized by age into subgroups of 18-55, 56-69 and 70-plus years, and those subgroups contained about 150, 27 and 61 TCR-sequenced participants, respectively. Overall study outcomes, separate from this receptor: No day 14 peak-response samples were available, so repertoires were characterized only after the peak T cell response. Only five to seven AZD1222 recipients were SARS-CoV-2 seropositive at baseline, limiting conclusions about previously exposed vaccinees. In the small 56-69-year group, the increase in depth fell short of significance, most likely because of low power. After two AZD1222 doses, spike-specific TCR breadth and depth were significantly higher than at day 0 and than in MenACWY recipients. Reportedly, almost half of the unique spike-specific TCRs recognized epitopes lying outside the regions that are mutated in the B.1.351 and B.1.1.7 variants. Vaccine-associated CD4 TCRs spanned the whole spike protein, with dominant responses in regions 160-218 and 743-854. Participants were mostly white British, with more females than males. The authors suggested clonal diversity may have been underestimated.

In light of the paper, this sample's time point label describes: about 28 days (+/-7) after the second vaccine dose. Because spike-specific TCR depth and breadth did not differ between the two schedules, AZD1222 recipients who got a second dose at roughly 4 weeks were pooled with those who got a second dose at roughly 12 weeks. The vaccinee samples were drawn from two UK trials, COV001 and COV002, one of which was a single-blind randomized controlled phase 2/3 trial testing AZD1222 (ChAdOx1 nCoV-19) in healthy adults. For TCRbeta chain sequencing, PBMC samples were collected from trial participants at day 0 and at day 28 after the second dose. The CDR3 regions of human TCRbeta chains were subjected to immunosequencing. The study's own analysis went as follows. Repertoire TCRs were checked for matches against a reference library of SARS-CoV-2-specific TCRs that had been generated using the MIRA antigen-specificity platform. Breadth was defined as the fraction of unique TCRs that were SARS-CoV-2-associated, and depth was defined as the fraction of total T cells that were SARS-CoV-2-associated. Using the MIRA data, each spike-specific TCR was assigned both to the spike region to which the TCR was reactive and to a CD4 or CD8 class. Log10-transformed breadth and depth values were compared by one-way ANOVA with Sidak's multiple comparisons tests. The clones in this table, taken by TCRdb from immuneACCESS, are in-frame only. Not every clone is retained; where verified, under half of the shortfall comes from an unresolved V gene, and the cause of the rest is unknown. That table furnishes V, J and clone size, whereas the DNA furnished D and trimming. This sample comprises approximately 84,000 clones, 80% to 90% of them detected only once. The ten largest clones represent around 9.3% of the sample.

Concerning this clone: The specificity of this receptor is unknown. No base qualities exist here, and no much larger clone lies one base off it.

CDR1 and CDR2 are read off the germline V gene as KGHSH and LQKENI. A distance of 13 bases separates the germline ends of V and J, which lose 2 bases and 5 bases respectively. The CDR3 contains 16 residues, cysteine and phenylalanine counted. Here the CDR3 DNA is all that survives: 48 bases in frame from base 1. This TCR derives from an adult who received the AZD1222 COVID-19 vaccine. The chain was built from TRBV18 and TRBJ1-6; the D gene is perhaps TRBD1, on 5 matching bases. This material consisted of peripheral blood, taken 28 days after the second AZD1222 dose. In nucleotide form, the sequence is TGTGCCAGCTCACCAAGCTCTGACAGAAATAATTCACCCCTCCACTTT. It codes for CASSPSSDRNNSPLHF. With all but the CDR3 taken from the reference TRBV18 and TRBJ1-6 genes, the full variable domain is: NAGVMQNPRHLVRRRGQEARLRCSPMKGHSHVYWYRQLPEEGLKFMVYLQKENIIDESGMPKERFSAEFPKEGPSILRIQQVVRGDSAAYFCASSPSSDRNNSPLHFGNGTRLTVT.